The 29 T cell receptor beta chains below come from one sample, sequenced in a study of cytomegalovirus exposure and HLA in healthy donors. Profiled with immunoSEQ multiplex PCR; TCRdb holds only in-frame clones, not every one. The sample holds 150,000 to 200,000 clones, 86% seen once. Sequenced sample: PBMCs. These receptor sequences come from a woman aged 18-29 years in good health and CMV-seronegative.

This clone was detected once. This chain joins TRBV6-1 and TRBJ1-4, with 8 bases fitting TRBD1. The CDR3 consists of 15 residues. From germline, CDR1 is MNHNS and CDR2 SASEGT. V trimming: 6 bases; J trimming: 7 bases; junction bases outside the gene matches: 10. The CDR3 spells CASRFSGQASEKLFF. In DNA form, the CDR3 reads TGTGCCAGCAGATTCTCGGGACAGGCGTCTGAAAAACTGTTTTTT.

This clone was observed a few times. This chain links TRBV6-1 with TRBJ1-5, with D hard to call. CDR3 length: 13 residues. Trimming took off 6 bases at V and 3 bases at J, with 9 bases between the two ends. Per germline, CDR1 MNHNS and CDR2 SASEGT. As DNA, the CDR3 is TGTGCCAGCAGAAATCCCTTCAATCAGCCCCAGCATTTT. Amino acids: CASRNPFNQPQHF.

The V call is TRBV19, the J call TRBJ1-3; possible D gene TRBD1, 5 bases. Germline-derived CDR1 and CDR2 are LNHDA and SQIVND (reference sequence). Trimming pared 3 bases from V and 0 bases from J, leaving 15 bases between. This CDR3 comprises 17 residues. This chain's CDR3 is CASSISFGAISGNTIYF. DNA for the CDR3: TGTGCCAGTAGTATTTCGTTTGGGGCGATCTCTGGAAACACCATATATTTT.

On this clone: The same CDR3 arises from other DNA sequences in this sample as well. The chain is built from TRBV27 and TRBJ2-1, with D tentatively TRBD2 (5 bases). Germline-derived CDR1 and CDR2 are MNHEY and SMNVEV (reference sequence). V gave up 0 bases and J gave up 4 bases, with 22 bases separating them. This CDR3 is 19 amino acids long. CDR3 in amino acids: CASSLSQLSVSGAYNEQFF. The CDR3 bases are TGTGCCAGCAGTTTATCCCAACTGAGTGTAAGCGGCGCTTACAATGAGCAGTTCTTC.

V is TRBV6-1 and J is TRBJ1-1; the D gene is possibly TRBD1 (5 bases). Germline V CDR1 and CDR2: MNHNS, SASEGT. The CDR3 extends over 11 amino acids. V was cut by 11 bases and J by 3 bases, with 10 bases left in between. As DNA, the CDR3 is TGTGCCTACGTAGGGGACACTGAAGCTTTCTTT. Translated, it gives CAYVGDTEAFF.

This clone turned up a few times. The genes are TRBV5-4 and TRBJ2-7; maybe TRBD1 (5 bases). Germline V gives CDR1 SGHNT, CDR2 YYREEE (reference sequence). This CDR3 has 14 residues. V lost 3 bases to trimming and J lost 0 bases, with 10 bases between them. The CDR3 coding sequence is TGTGCCAGCAGCTCTCGACAGAGCTCCTACGAGCAGTACTTC. It codes for CASSSRQSSYEQYF.

The V call is TRBV5-1, the J call TRBJ1-4; TRBD1 might be the D (5 bases). Germline CDR1 reads SGHRS; CDR2 reads YFSETQ. Trimming cost V 3 bases and J 0 bases, with 12 bases left between them. The CDR3 has 16 residues. The CDR3 nucleotides read TGCGCCAGCAGCTATGGGACTTACGCAACTAATGAAAAACTGTTTTTT. Translating it yields CASSYGTYATNEKLFF.

The CDR3: CARQGALDTQYF. In DNA form, the CDR3 reads TGTGCCAGACAGGGGGCGTTAGATACGCAGTATTTT. The chain links TRBV21-1 to TRBJ2-3; the table's D call TRBD1 went unverified against the DNA. TRBV21-1 is given as a pseudogene. CDR3 size: 12 residues.

V usage is TRBV6-4 and J usage is TRBJ1-2; 7 bases are a match to TRBD1. V dropped 1 base and J dropped 5; count of bases not matched to a gene: 10. CDR1 and CDR2 from the germline V gene are MRHNA and SNTAGT. The CDR3 covers 16 residues. The CDR3: CASSDWNRGGKYGYTF. The CDR3 DNA sequence: TGTGCCAGCAGTGACTGGAACAGGGGCGGAAAATATGGCTACACCTTC.

The chain uses TRBV19 and TRBJ1-4, with 8 bases aligning to TRBD1. The CDR3 runs 14 residues. Losses at the gene ends were 6 bases for V and 3 bases for J; bases not matched to a gene: 3. CDR1 LNHDA and CDR2 SQIVND come from the germline V gene (reference sequence). CDR3 in DNA: TGTGCCAGTAGCGACAGGGGCTCTAATGAAAAACTGTTTTTT. This gives the protein CASSDRGSNEKLFF. Full variable domain (remainder filled in from reference TRBV19 and TRBJ1-4): DGGITQSPKYLFRKEGQNVTLSCEQNLNHDAMYWYRQDPGQGLRLIYYSQIVNDFQKGDIAEGYSVSREKKESFPLTVTSAQKNPTAFYLCASSDRGSNEKLFFGSGTQLSVL.

The chain combines TRBV4-1 with TRBJ2-5; 9 positions agree with TRBD2. The germline CDR1 and CDR2 sequences are MGHRA and YSYEKL. The CDR3 contains 18 residues. V was clipped by 4 bases and J by 1 base; unmatched bases: 13. The DNA for the CDR3 is TGCGCCAGCAGCCGACTAGCTAGGGTAGCGGGGGCCCAAGAGACCCAGTACTTC. It is translated as CASSRLARVAGAQETQYF.

The J gene is TRBJ1-5, the V gene TRBV14; D is possibly TRBD1 (6 bases). The V gene's germline CDR1 is SGHDN and CDR2 FVKESK. The length of the CDR3 is 14 residues. The V end lost 4 bases, the J end lost 1 base, and 8 bases lay between the germline ends. CDR3 DNA sequence: TGTGCCAGCAGCCCTGGGACAAGCAATCAGCCCCAGCATTTT. It codes for CASSPGTSNQPQHF.

The V and J genes are TRBV5-1 and TRBJ2-3; D remains unclear. CDR3 length: 14 amino acids. CDR1 SGHRS and CDR2 YFSETQ come from the germline V gene. Trimming shortened V by 0 bases and J by 4 bases, and 9 bases separated the two germline ends. The CDR3 DNA sequence: TGCGCCAGCAGCTTGGGAGATCATGCAGATACGCAGTATTTT. Translated, it gives CASSLGDHADTQYF.

V and J are TRBV10-3 and TRBJ2-7; a possible D gene is TRBD1 (7 bases). Trimming removed 11 bases at V and 0 bases at J, with 23 bases between. CDR3 length: 16 amino acids. CDR1 ENHRY and CDR2 SYGVKD come from the germline V gene. In DNA, the CDR3 is TGTGCCGTAGTCCCGGGTCAGGGGGGCGGCTCCTACGAGCAGTACTTC. Amino acids: CAVVPGQGGGSYEQYF.

V and J are TRBV7-2 and TRBJ1-2, with D hard to call. Germline CDR1 reads SGHTA; CDR2 reads FQGNSA. The CDR3 length is 13 residues. Trimming left V 5 bases short and J 5 bases short, with 12 bases between. The CDR3 spells CASSRRDPYGYTF. The CDR3, as DNA: TGTGCCAGCAGCCGCCGGGATCCATATGGCTACACCTTC.

The rearrangement links TRBV18 to TRBJ1-1; no firm D call. Trimming left V 6 bases short and J 7 bases short, with 9 bases between. There are 11 residues in the CDR3. Germline V gene lookup returns CDR1 KGHSH and CDR2 LQKENI. The CDR3 spells CASSRGLEAFF. The DNA for the CDR3 is TGTGCCAGCTCTCGGGGTCTTGAAGCTTTCTTT.

The chain couples TRBV6-6 to TRBJ1-2, with D maybe TRBD1 (6 bases). This CDR3 is 13 amino acids long. Trimming cost V 6 bases and J 7 bases, with 15 bases left between them. The germline V gene encodes CDR1 MNHNY and CDR2 SVGAGI (reference sequence). This CDR3 reads CASREPGGLGYTF. Written as DNA, the CDR3 is TGTGCCAGCAGGGAGCCGGGGGGCCTTGGCTACACCTTC.

The rearrangement uses TRBV10-3 and TRBJ2-1, with 12 nucleotides matching TRBD2. Per germline, CDR1 ENHRY and CDR2 SYGVKD. Trimming removed 0 bases from V and 5 bases from J; junction bases left unmatched: 5. There are 17 residues in the CDR3. The CDR3 is CAISESASSGGDNEQFF. CDR3 nucleotide sequence: TGTGCCATCAGTGAGTCGGCGTCTAGCGGGGGGGACAATGAGCAGTTCTTC.

The CDR3 bases are TGTGCCAGCAGTGGCCAGGGCGGGGGCTCACCCCTCCACTTT. Its translation: CASSGQGGGSPLHF. The J gene is TRBJ1-6, the V gene TRBV6-1; maybe TRBD1 (6 bases). The germline V gene has CDR1 MNHNS and CDR2 SASEGT. This CDR3 is built from 14 residues. Trimming took 4 bases from V and 10 from J, leaving 14 bases between them.

The table lists this clone with a count of one. The same CDR3 can be traced to other DNA sequences in this sample. This chain joins TRBV30 and TRBJ1-4; D might be TRBD1 (6 bases). The V end was cut by 1 base, the J end by 10 bases, with 13 bases between. This CDR3 is 13 amino acids long. Germline CDR1 and CDR2: GTSNPN and SVGIG (reference sequence). CDR3 coding DNA: TGTGCCTGGAGTGCGACAGGCGGTGGAAAACTGTTTTTT. Protein sequence: CAWSATGGGKLFF. The whole variable domain, filled in from reference TRBV30 and TRBJ1-4, reads SQTIHQWPATLVQPVGSPLSLECTVEGTSNPNLYWYRQAAGRGLQLLFYSVGIGQISSEVPQNLSASRPQDRQFILSSKKLLLSDSGFYLCAWSATGGGKLFFGSGTQLSVL.

The genes are TRBV18 and TRBJ2-1, with D perhaps matching TRBD1 (5 bases). The germline CDR1 and CDR2 sequences are KGHSH and LQKENI. The germline V and J ends were trimmed by 2 bases and 6 bases, with 14 bases remaining between them. There are 15 residues in the CDR3. The CDR3 sequence is CASSPNQGLGNEQFF. In DNA form, the CDR3 reads TGTGCCAGCTCACCAAATCAGGGTCTTGGCAATGAGCAGTTCTTC.

The genes are TRBV29-1 and TRBJ2-2; TRBD1 agrees at 9 bases. The CDR3 is 14 amino acids. The germline V gene has CDR1 SQVTM and CDR2 ANQGSEA. V lost 5 bases and J lost 0; bases outside the gene matches: 1. The CDR3 region has the DNA TGCAGCGTTAGACAGGGGGCGAACACCGGGGAGCTGTTTTTT. Protein product: CSVRQGANTGELFF.

The V and J genes are TRBV10-3 and TRBJ2-3; D not resolved. Germline-derived CDR1 and CDR2 are ENHRY and SYGVKD. The V gene lost 0 bases and the J gene lost 3 bases, with 7 bases spanning the gap. The CDR3 covers 14 residues. Written as DNA, the CDR3 is TGTGCCATCAGTGAGTCGCCGAGAACAGATACGCAGTATTTT. Translating it yields CAISESPRTDTQYF.

The V gene is TRBV6-6, the J gene TRBJ2-7; possible D gene TRBD1, 5 bases. This CDR3 comprises 14 residues. Germline V gene data show CDR1 as MNHNY and CDR2 as SVGAGI (reference sequence). Trimming shortened V by 2 bases and J by 4 bases, and 12 bases separated the two germline ends. DNA for the CDR3: TGTGCCAGCAGTTACCCAGGGCTTTCGTACGAGCAGTACTTC. This encodes CASSYPGLSYEQYF.

This chain links TRBV19 with TRBJ1-2; possibly TRBD1 for D (5 bases). The germline CDR1 and CDR2 sequences are LNHDA and SQIVND (reference sequence). The CDR3 loop spans 14 amino acids. V lost 10 bases to trimming and J lost 1 base, with 16 bases between them. CDR3 bases: TGTGCCACAGCGGGGCAGGCGCTTAACTATGGCTACACCTTC. The encoded protein is CATAGQALNYGYTF. Drawing the rest from reference TRBV19 and TRBJ1-2, the complete variable domain is DGGITQSPKYLFRKEGQNVTLSCEQNLNHDAMYWYRQDPGQGLRLIYYSQIVNDFQKGDIAEGYSVSREKKESFPLTVTSAQKNPTAFYLCATAGQALNYGYTFGSGTRLTVV.

The chain uses TRBV19 and TRBJ1-2; 7 bases agree with TRBD1. The CDR3 spans 12 residues. CDR1 and CDR2 from the germline V gene are LNHDA and SQIVND (reference sequence). V was pared by 10 bases and J by 5 bases, with 7 bases of the junction left unmatched. CDR3: CATMTGRYGYTF. The CDR3 DNA is TGTGCCACCATGACAGGGCGATATGGCTACACCTTC.

The gene calls are TRBV19 and TRBJ1-4; the D gene is possibly TRBD1 (6 bases). Germline V gives CDR1 LNHDA, CDR2 SQIVND (reference sequence). Trimming pared 6 bases from V and 8 bases from J, leaving 10 bases between. The CDR3 is 12 amino acids. CDR3 amino acids: CASSQDSEKLFF. In DNA form, the CDR3 reads TGTGCCAGTAGCCAGGACAGCGAAAAACTGTTTTTT.

The genes are TRBV6-5 and TRBJ1-1; D may be TRBD1 (6 bases). This CDR3 spans 14 amino acids. V was clipped by 8 bases and J by 4 bases, with 17 bases between them. From germline, CDR1 is MNHEY and CDR2 SVGAGI. Written as DNA, the CDR3 is TGTGCCAGCCGACAACAGGGACCCAGCACTGAAGCTTTCTTT. This encodes CASRQQGPSTEAFF.

V usage is TRBV10-2 and J usage is TRBJ2-5, with 9 bases identical to TRBD1. Per the germline V gene, CDR1 is WSHSY and CDR2 is SAAADI. This CDR3 has 15 amino acids. Trimming took 4 bases from V and 0 from J; bases not matched to a gene: 3. CDR3 residues: CASSAGTGYQETQYF. CDR3 sequence (DNA): TGCGCCAGCAGTGCAGGGACAGGGTACCAAGAGACCCAGTACTTC.